The 23 T cell receptor beta chains in this list originate from one sample, sequenced in a study of Ad26.COV2.S vaccination and SARS-CoV-2 variants (dated by TCRdb to 2020 to 2022). Receptor amplification or capture employed the immunoSEQ multiplex PCR assay. TCRdb mirrors the immuneACCESS table, restricted to in-frame sequences. Some clones are absent from its copies; in checked studies, under half trace to an unresolved V gene, and the reason for the others is unknown. The sample contains 400,000 to 450,000 clones, 90% of them found a single time. The ten largest clones take up 12% of the sample. According to the study, the label for this sample's treatment or condition signals: approximately 18 received Ad26.COV2.S at low or high dose, single or two shots; roughly 5 received placebo; per-sample allocation not given. Repertoires of vaccine and placebo recipients were sequenced from samples collected on day 63 after the first injection.

Here the sequenced sample was peripheral blood, taken in a trial of Ad26.COV2.S vaccine versus placebo. The receptor set was obtained from a person between 18 and 60 years old who received the Ad26.COV2.S COVID-19 vaccine or a placebo.

The chain joins TRBV18 to TRBJ1-2, with 7 nucleotides matching TRBD1. V shed 4 bases, J shed 8 bases, and the junction held 10 bases outside the gene matches. This CDR3 contains 14 residues. Germline assignment: CDR1 KGHSH and CDR2 LQKENI. The CDR3 loop reads CASSQTGQAHGYTF. In DNA, the CDR3 is TGTGCCAGCTCACAGACAGGGCAGGCACACGGCTACACCTTC. Variable domain in full (rest from reference TRBV18 and TRBJ1-2): NAGVMQNPRHLVRRRGQEARLRCSPMKGHSHVYWYRQLPEEGLKFMVYLQKENIIDESGMPKERFSAEFPKEGPSILRIQQVVRGDSAAYFCASSQTGQAHGYTFGSGTRLTVV.

This chain uses TRBV3-1 (or the pseudogene TRBV3-2) with TRBJ1-2; 11 bases line up with TRBD1. CDR3 length: 17 residues. From germline, CDR1 is LGHDT and CDR2 YNNKEL (reference sequence). Trimming took 2 bases from V and 5 from J; bases not matched to a gene: 10. The DNA of the CDR3 is TGTGCCAGCAGCCAAAGCTTACGGACAGGGGGCAGGTATGGCTACACCTTC. Residues: CASSQSLRTGGRYGYTF.

The chain combines TRBV28 with TRBJ1-1, with D maybe TRBD1 (5 bases). V lost 6 bases and J 0 bases, leaving 14 bases between the germline ends. The CDR3 runs 15 residues. In germline, CDR1 is MDHEN, CDR2 SYDVKM. CDR3: CASSRDGLLNTEAFF. DNA for the CDR3: TGTGCCAGCAGCCGGGACGGGCTCTTGAACACTGAAGCTTTCTTT.

The V call is TRBV24-1, the J call TRBJ1-5; D gene ambiguous. V lost 4 bases to trimming and J lost 3 bases, with 6 bases between them. Germline CDR1 reads KGHDR; CDR2 reads SFDVKD. The CDR3 is 13 amino acids. CDR3 protein: CATSDRNNQPQHF. CDR3 DNA sequence: TGTGCCACCAGTGACCGCAACAATCAGCCCCAGCATTTT.

The chain recombines TRBV15 with TRBJ1-1; possibly TRBD1 for D (5 bases). Trimming stripped 0 bases from V and 1 base from J, with 9 bases between. The CDR3 is 15 residues long. Germline V CDR1 and CDR2: LNHNV, YYDKDF (reference sequence). For the CDR3, the DNA is TGTGCCACCAGCAGAGATGGGACGTCGAACACTGAAGCTTTCTTT. Amino acid sequence: CATSRDGTSNTEAFF. The full variable domain, its missing parts supplied by reference TRBV15 and TRBJ1-1, is DAMVIQNPRYQVTQFGKPVTLSCSQTLNHNVMYWYQQKSSQAPKLLFHYYDKDFNNEADTPDNFQSRRPNTSFCFLDIRSPGLGDTAMYLCATSRDGTSNTEAFFGQGTRLTVV.

The chain carries TRBV11-2 and TRBJ2-2; TRBD1 agrees at 10 bases. This CDR3 spans 17 amino acids. Per the germline V gene, CDR1 is SGHAT and CDR2 is FQNNGV. After removal of 3 bases from V and 5 bases from J, the junction contained 9 bases not matched to a gene. For the CDR3, the DNA is TGTGCCAGCAGCTTTAGGGCGGGACAGGGGAAAACCGGGGAGCTGTTTTTT. This gives the protein CASSFRAGQGKTGELFF.

The chain links TRBV15 to TRBJ1-2; D call uncertain. The V end was cut by 2 bases, the J end by 0 bases, with 10 bases between. The CDR3 runs to 15 residues. Germline values: CDR1 LNHNV, CDR2 YYDKDF (reference sequence). As DNA, the CDR3 is TGTGCCACCAGCAGAACCCACGGGTCTAACTATGGCTACACCTTC. Protein sequence: CATSRTHGSNYGYTF.

To note about this clone: The same CDR3 also results from other DNA sequences found in this sample. This chain connects TRBV29-1 to TRBJ2-2, with no clear D. The CDR3 covers 13 residues. V was shortened by 4 bases and J by 1 base, with 7 bases between the two germline ends. Germline V gene lookup returns CDR1 SQVTM and CDR2 ANQGSEA. CDR3 sequence (DNA): TGCAGCGTTGTCGGAGAGAACACCGGGGAGCTGTTTTTT. Encoded protein: CSVVGENTGELFF.

The chain joins TRBV5-1 to TRBJ1-6, with D unclear. Per the germline V gene, CDR1 is SGHRS and CDR2 is YFSETQ. There are 14 residues in the CDR3. Trimming took off 0 bases at V and 8 bases at J, with 9 bases between the two ends. CDR3 in amino acids: CASSLDPRDSPLHF. CDR3 bases: TGCGCCAGCAGCTTGGACCCTCGGGATTCACCCCTCCACTTT.

V and J are TRBV7-2 and TRBJ2-2; unclear D gene. V was pared by 4 bases and J by 4 bases, with 7 bases between. The germline V gene encodes CDR1 SGHTA and CDR2 FQGNSA. The CDR3 length is 13 residues. CDR3 in amino acids: CASSSSLTGELFF. In DNA, the CDR3 is TGTGCCAGCAGCTCCTCCCTCACCGGGGAGCTGTTTTTT.

V and J are TRBV6-5 and TRBJ1-5; D is unclear. Per germline, CDR1 MNHEY and CDR2 SVGAGI. The CDR3 totals 15 residues. V was trimmed by 2 bases and J by 0 bases, leaving 8 bases between them. The CDR3 sequence: CASSYVRASNQPQHF. CDR3 sequence (DNA): TGTGCCAGCAGTTACGTGAGAGCTAGCAATCAGCCCCAGCATTTT.

About this clone: The junction shows a germline mismatch at one end, possibly a read error. This chain links TRBV4-3 with TRBJ2-7; D uncertain. Germline V gene data show CDR1 as LGHNA and CDR2 as YSLEER. CDR3 length equals 15 residues. CDR3 in DNA: TGCGCCAGCAGCCAAGAACGGGTCTCCTCCTTCGAGCAGTACTTC. Translated, it gives CASSQERVSSFEQYF.

V and J are TRBV6-5 and TRBJ1-4, with D uncertain. CDR3 length: 15 residues. V shed 8 bases and J shed 0 bases, with 13 bases lying between them. CDR1 and CDR2 from the germline V gene are MNHEY and SVGAGI. CDR3 amino acids: CASQLRAATNEKLFF. The CDR3, as DNA: TGTGCCAGCCAGTTACGAGCCGCAACTAATGAAAAACTGTTTTTT.

The V and J genes are TRBV27 and TRBJ1-6; no clear D gene. CDR3 length: 14 amino acids. The germline gives CDR1 MNHEY, CDR2 SMNVEV (reference sequence). V lost 5 bases and J lost 10, with 15 bases in between. The CDR3 DNA reads as TGTGCCAGCAGTCTTTTTTTGGAGGGCTCACCCCTCCACTTT. This encodes CASSLFLEGSPLHF.

In its sample, this clone was seen a few times. This CDR3 reads CASSAPGGYGYTF. The DNA for the CDR3 is TGTGCCAGCAGCGCTCCGGGGGGTTATGGCTACACCTTC. This rearrangement joins TRBV5-5 to TRBJ1-2, with D maybe TRBD1 (5 bases). CDR3 length: 13 residues. The ends were cut back, 4 bases at V and 5 bases at J, with 12 bases in the middle. The V gene's germline CDR1 is SGHKS and CDR2 YYEKEE (reference sequence).

The chain is built from TRBV7-9 and TRBJ2-6; D possibly corresponds to TRBD1 (6 bases). The CDR3 sequence is 16 residues long. Trimming took 3 bases from V and 2 from J, leaving 11 bases between them. Germline CDR1 is SEHNR and CDR2 is FQNEAQ (reference sequence). This CDR3 reads CASSFQTGPGANVLTF. In DNA form, the CDR3 reads TGTGCCAGCAGCTTTCAGACAGGACCTGGGGCCAACGTCCTGACTTTC.

The rearrangement joins TRBV5-6 to TRBJ2-3; D remains ambiguous. The germline V gene has CDR1 SGHDT and CDR2 YYEEEE. This CDR3 has 12 amino acids. V dropped 2 bases and J dropped 3 bases, with 4 bases sitting between them. The CDR3 DNA is TGTGCCAGCAGCTTCGGGACAGATACGCAGTATTTT. Encoded protein: CASSFGTDTQYF.

This rearrangement joins TRBV19 to TRBJ1-1, with no clear D. Germline loops: CDR1 LNHDA, CDR2 SQIVND (reference sequence). The length of the CDR3 is 13 residues. The V gene lost 5 bases and the J gene lost 3 bases, with 10 bases spanning the gap. DNA of the CDR3: TGTGCCAGTAGTCCGGCGAGGGACACTGAAGCTTTCTTT. Translating it yields CASSPARDTEAFF.

DNA of the CDR3: TGTGCCAGCAGTTTTGAGGAGTGGGGGACCCAGTACTTC. Translation: CASSFEEWGTQYF. The chain uses TRBV6-2 or TRBV6-3 and TRBJ2-5; D unclear. Looked up from germline, CDR1 is MNHEY and CDR2 is SVGEGT. CDR3 length: 13 amino acids. Trimming shortened V by 4 bases and J by 7 bases, and 13 bases separated the two germline ends.

With regard to this clone: This specimen includes other DNA sequences encoding the same CDR3. The rearrangement uses TRBV12-3 or TRBV12-4 and TRBJ1-5; 7 nucleotides align to TRBD1. J lost 5 bases, V lost 3 bases, and 1 base had no gene match. The CDR3 extends over 13 amino acids. The CDR3 here is CASSFDRDQPQHF. CDR3 coding DNA: TGTGCCAGCAGTTTCGACAGGGATCAGCCCCAGCATTTT.

V is TRBV7-9 and J is TRBJ2-5; TRBD1 or TRBD2 may be the D gene (6 bases each). The CDR3 extends over 15 amino acids. The germline V gene encodes CDR1 SEHNR and CDR2 FQNEAQ (reference sequence). The V end was cut by 7 bases, the J end by 9 bases, with 24 bases between. Written as DNA, the CDR3 is TGTGCCAGCACTTCGGGGGCGGGGCTTGGGTCGGCCCAGTACTTC. Its protein is CASTSGAGLGSAQYF.

The rearrangement joins TRBV6-1 to TRBJ1-5; D is possibly TRBD1 (6 bases). The V and J ends lost 0 bases and 6 bases respectively, with 12 bases between them. The CDR3 is 15 residues long. In germline, CDR1 is MNHNS, CDR2 SASEGT. DNA of the CDR3: TGTGCCAGCAGTGAAGCCGGGGGGCAGCGTCAGCCCCAGCATTTT. Protein product: CASSEAGGQRQPQHF.

This rearrangement joins TRBV28 to TRBJ1-2, with 7 positions matching TRBD1. V was clipped by 8 bases and J by 9 bases; unmatched bases: 9. The CDR3 sequence is 12 residues long. CDR1 is MDHEN and CDR2 is SYDVKM in the germline V gene. The CDR3: CASQTGSKSYTF. CDR3 in DNA: TGTGCCAGCCAGACAGGGTCGAAAAGCTACACCTTC.